The sample holds many counts of the clone carrying this T cell receptor beta chain. The V end lost 8 bases, the J end lost 4 bases, and 14 bases lay between the germline ends. Germline V gene sequence: CDR1 SNHLY, CDR2 FYNNEI. The CDR3 extends over 13 amino acids. The data were obtained in a study of neurological immune-mediated disorders. Libraries from sorted cells used about 970,000 T cells (CD4+ or CD8+). The cDNA was generated through 5'RACE incorporating 10-nucleotide random UMIs. One entry per CDR3 protein, called by TCRdb with MiXCR from the 5' RACE reads. The sample holds some 10,000 distinct CDR3 sequences, around 20% seen once.

Sequenced sample: CD8+ T cells from blood. This TCR derives from a woman aged 55 to 70 with HTLV-1-associated myelopathy (HAM/TSP). The genes are TRBV2 and TRBJ1-1; no clear D gene. The DNA of the CDR3 is TGTGCCAGCTCGGTATACACGGGCACTGAAGCTTTCTTT. It specifies CASSVYTGTEAFF.